Presented here are 15 T cell receptor beta chains from one specimen sequenced in a study of T cells of healthy individuals. TCRdb re-called the 5' RACE reads through MiXCR, storing one row per CDR3 protein. The data hold 65,000 to 95,000 distinct CDR3 sequences, with 4% to 5.5% observed a single time. Receptors were obtained from a female donor in good health.

The chain has TRBV29-1 and TRBJ2-3, with TRBD2 matching over 7 bases. In germline, CDR1 is SQVTM, CDR2 ANQGSEA. J gave up 4 bases and V 4 bases, and 8 bases lay outside the gene matches. There are 14 residues in the CDR3. CDR3 bases: TGCAGCGTTGTAAGGCGGGAGATCTCAGATACGCAGTATTTT. It specifies CSVVRREISDTQYF.

Ten or more counts support this clonotype. CDR3 region: CASTPIRGSYNEQFF. In DNA form, the CDR3 reads TGTGCCAGCACCCCAATTAGGGGTTCCTACAATGAGCAGTTCTTC. The chain recombines TRBV11-2 with TRBJ2-1; tentative D call: TRBD1 (5 bases). V lost 7 bases, J lost 1 base, and 14 bases lay in between. There are 15 residues in the CDR3. In germline, CDR1 is SGHAT, CDR2 FQNNGV. Based on the CDR3 plus reference TRBV11-2 and TRBJ2-1, the full variable domain is EAGVAQSPRYKIIEKRQSVAFWCNPISGHATLYWYQQILGQGPKLLIQFQNNGVVDDSQLPKDRFSAERLKGVDSTLKIQPAKLEDSAVYLCASTPIRGSYNEQFFGPGTRLTVL.

The gene calls are TRBV7-9 and TRBJ2-7; D possibly uses TRBD1 or TRBD2 (5 bases each). The CDR3 has 14 residues. Germline values: CDR1 SEHNR, CDR2 FQNEAQ (reference sequence). V gave up 5 bases and J gave up 0 bases, with 11 bases separating them. The CDR3 is CASSKEGSSYEQYF. The CDR3 DNA reads as TGTGCCAGCAGCAAAGAGGGGAGCTCCTACGAGCAGTACTTC.

There are many counts of this clonotype. The chain uses TRBV29-1 and TRBJ2-7, with 9 bases lining up with TRBD2. The germline V gene encodes CDR1 SQVTM and CDR2 ANQGSEA. V lost 6 bases to trimming and J lost 3 bases; unmatched junction nucleotides: 12. The CDR3 length is 15 residues. The CDR3 nucleotides read TGCAGCGTGCGGTTAGGAGCGGGAGGAATCTACGAGCAGTACTTC. Translating it yields CSVRLGAGGIYEQYF.

This clonotype appeared many times. The chain uses TRBV28 and TRBJ1-5, with D uncertain. Trimming pared 3 bases from V and 10 bases from J, leaving 16 bases between. This CDR3 region has 14 residues. CDR1 is MDHEN, CDR2 SYDVKM, per germline. CDR3 coding DNA: TGTGCCAGCAGTTTGAGGCAGGTCCAGGATCCCCAGCATTTT. It is translated as CASSLRQVQDPQHF.

This clonotype has just one count. At one of its ends the junction is not consistent with the germline gene, which may arise from a read error. The V call is TRBV18, the J call TRBJ1-3, with a tentative D call TRBD1 (6 bases). Germline V gives CDR1 KGHSH, CDR2 LQKENI. The CDR3 spans 12 residues. CDR3 bases: TGTGCCAGCTCACGCAACGGGGACACCTTATATTTT. Amino acids: CASSRNGDTLYF. Using reference TRBV18 and TRBJ1-3 for the parts outside the CDR3, the full variable domain is NAGVMQNPRHLVRRRGQEARLRCSPMKGHSHVYWYRQLPEEGLKFMVYLQKENIIDESGMPKERFSAEFPKEGPSILRIQQVVRGDSAAYFCASSRNGDTLYFGEGSWLTVV.

This clonotype was picked up many times. This chain joins TRBV20-1 and TRBJ2-3, with D maybe TRBD1 (5 bases). This CDR3 comprises 15 residues. The V and J ends lost 3 bases and 0 bases respectively, with 13 bases between them. Germline CDR1 DFQATT, CDR2 SNEGSKA (reference sequence). CDR3 nucleotide sequence: TGCAGTGCTAGCCGCAGGGCCACGAGCACAGATACGCAGTATTTT. Encoded protein: CSASRRATSTDTQYF.

This clonotype was seen more than once but under ten times. V gene TRBV7-2 combines with J gene TRBJ2-7, with 13 positions matching TRBD2. The germline V gene has CDR1 SGHTA and CDR2 FQGNSA. The V gene end was trimmed by 7 bases and the J gene end by 3 bases; junction bases not matched to a gene: 6. The CDR3 contains 15 residues. In nucleotides, the CDR3 is TGTGCCAGCAAAAGCGGACTAGCGGGGGTCTACGAGCAGTACTTC. It yields the protein CASKSGLAGVYEQYF.

This clonotype showed up many times. The rearrangement joins TRBV6-6 to TRBJ2-7, with TRBD2 matching 9 bases. The CDR3 sequence is 19 residues long. Unmatched junction bases numbered 16, after V lost 0 bases and J lost 4 bases. CDR1 and CDR2 from the germline V gene are MNHNY and SVGAGI (reference sequence). CDR3 sequence (DNA): TGTGCCAGCAGTTACTCGAATTCATGGGCCGGGACTAGCTCGTACGAGCAGTACTTC. The encoded protein is CASSYSNSWAGTSSYEQYF.

This clonotype was counted many times. V and J are TRBV28 and TRBJ2-5; 8 bases are a match to TRBD2. The V gene end was trimmed by 2 bases and the J gene end by 5 bases; junction bases not matched to a gene: 19. Per germline, CDR1 MDHEN and CDR2 SYDVKM. The CDR3 spans 19 residues. Written as DNA, the CDR3 is TGTGCCAGCAGTTTACCAACCAGCGGGAGTCCTACGGGGGGGGAGACCCAGTACTTC. Its translation is CASSLPTSGSPTGGETQYF.

The table lists this clonotype with many counts. The chain couples TRBV27 to TRBJ1-4; D not certain. The CDR3 has 13 amino acids. Trimming removed 8 bases at V and 3 bases at J, with 10 bases between. Germline CDR1 is MNHEY and CDR2 is SMNVEV (reference sequence). The CDR3 DNA sequence: TGTGCCAGCCAACAGCTCCCTAATGAAAAACTGTTTTTT. Protein product: CASQQLPNEKLFF.

The V gene is TRBV6-2 or TRBV6-3, the J gene TRBJ1-5, with 8 bases lining up with TRBD1. Losses at the gene ends were 6 bases for V and 1 base for J; bases not matched to a gene: 11. This CDR3 is 17 amino acids long. Germline CDR1 and CDR2: MNHEY and SVGEGT. The CDR3 nucleotides read TGTGCCAGCAGATCCCCTAGACAGGGGATAAGCAATCAGCCCCAGCATTTT. Translating gives CASRSPRQGISNQPQHF.

The table lists this clonotype with many counts. The rearrangement links TRBV6-5 to TRBJ2-7; D assignment may be TRBD1 or TRBD2 (6 bases each). The germline CDR1 and CDR2 sequences are MNHEY and SVGAGI. CDR3 length: 16 residues. V shed 6 bases and J shed 2 bases, with 20 bases lying between them. CDR3 region: CASRTGARSPTYEQYF. The CDR3 coding sequence is TGTGCCAGCAGAACGGGGGCCCGGAGTCCTACCTACGAGCAGTACTTC.

This rearrangement joins TRBV7-9 to TRBJ2-5, with a possible D match to TRBD1 (6 bases). The CDR3 contains 12 residues. Germline V gene sequence: CDR1 SEHNR, CDR2 FQNEAQ (reference sequence). The V end was cut by 5 bases, the J end by 6 bases, with 10 bases between. CDR3 residues: CASSPQGQTQYF. The CDR3 coding sequence is TGTGCCAGCAGCCCACAGGGTCAGACCCAGTACTTC.

This chain uses TRBV29-1 with TRBJ1-2, with TRBD1 identical over 8 bases. Germline CDR1 is SQVTM and CDR2 is ANQGSEA. The CDR3 totals 13 residues. V lost 5 bases and J lost 4; bases outside the gene matches: 6. In nucleotides, the CDR3 is TGCAGCGTTTCCGAGACAGGGGCCTATGGCTACACCTTC. Its translation is CSVSETGAYGYTF.